The T cell receptor beta chain under discussion was sequenced for a study of blood T cell repertoires in COVID-19. TCRdb keeps only in-frame clones here, not all; method: immunoSEQ multiplex PCR. The sample shows roughly 98,000 clones, almost 95% of them seen only once. The receptor's source is a woman between 55 and 75 years old with active COVID-19. The sample was peripheral blood.

CDR3 DNA: TGTGCCATCAAGGACAATCAAGACTATGGCTACACCTTC. It encodes CAIKDNQDYGYTF. The chain uses TRBV10-3 and TRBJ1-2; a weak D match, TRBD1 (5 bases). The CDR3 loop spans 13 amino acids. The V end lost 7 bases, the J end lost 3 bases, and 12 bases lay between the germline ends. Germline V lookup: CDR1 ENHRY, CDR2 SYGVKD.